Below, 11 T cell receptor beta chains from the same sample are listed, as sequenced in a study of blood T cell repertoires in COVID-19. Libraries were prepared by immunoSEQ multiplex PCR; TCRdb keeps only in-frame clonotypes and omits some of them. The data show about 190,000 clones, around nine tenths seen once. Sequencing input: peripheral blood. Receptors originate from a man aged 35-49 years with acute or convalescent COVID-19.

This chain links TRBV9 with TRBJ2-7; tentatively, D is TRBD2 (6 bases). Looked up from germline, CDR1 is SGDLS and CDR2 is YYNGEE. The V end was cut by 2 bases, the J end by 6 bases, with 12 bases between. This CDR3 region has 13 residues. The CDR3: CASSVGGPGEQYF. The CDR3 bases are TGTGCCAGCAGCGTTGGAGGGCCGGGCGAGCAGTACTTC. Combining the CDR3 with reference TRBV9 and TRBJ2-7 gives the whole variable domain DSGVTQTPKHLITATGQRVTLRCSPRSGDLSVYWYQQSLDQGLQFLIQYYNGEERAKGNILERFSAQQFPDLHSELNLSSLELGDSALYFCASSVGGPGEQYFGPGTRLTVT.

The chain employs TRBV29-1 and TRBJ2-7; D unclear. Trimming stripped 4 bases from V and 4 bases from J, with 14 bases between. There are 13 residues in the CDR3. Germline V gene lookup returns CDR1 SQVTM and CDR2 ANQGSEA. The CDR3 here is CSVGSGSLYEQYF. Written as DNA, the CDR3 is TGCAGCGTTGGCTCGGGTTCCCTTTACGAGCAGTACTTC.

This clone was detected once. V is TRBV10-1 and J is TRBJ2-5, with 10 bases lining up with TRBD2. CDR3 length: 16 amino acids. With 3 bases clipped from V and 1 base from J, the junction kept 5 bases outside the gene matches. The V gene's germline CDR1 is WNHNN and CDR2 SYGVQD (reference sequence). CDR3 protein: CASSEDPSGGQETQYF. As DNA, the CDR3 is TGCGCCAGCAGTGAAGATCCTAGCGGGGGCCAAGAGACCCAGTACTTC.

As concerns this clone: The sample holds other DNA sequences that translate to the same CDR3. The chain's CDR3 is CASSFRGNTIYF. The DNA for the CDR3 is TGTGCCAGCAGTTTCCGGGGAAACACCATATATTTT. V and J are TRBV28 and TRBJ1-3, with no clear D. The length of the CDR3 is 12 residues. The germline V and J ends were trimmed by 3 bases and 4 bases, with 4 bases remaining between them. CDR1 MDHEN and CDR2 SYDVKM come from the germline V gene.

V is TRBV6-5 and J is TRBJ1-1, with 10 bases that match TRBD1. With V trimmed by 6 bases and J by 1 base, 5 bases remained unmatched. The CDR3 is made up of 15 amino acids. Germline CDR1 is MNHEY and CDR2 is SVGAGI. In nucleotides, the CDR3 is TGTGCCAGCAGGGACAGGGGGGCCTCGAACACTGAAGCTTTCTTT. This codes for CASRDRGASNTEAFF.

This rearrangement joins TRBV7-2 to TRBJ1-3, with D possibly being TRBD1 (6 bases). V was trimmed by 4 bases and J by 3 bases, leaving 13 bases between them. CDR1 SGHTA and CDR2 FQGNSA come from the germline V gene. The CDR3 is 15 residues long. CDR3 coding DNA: TGTGCCAGCAGCTCATACCAGGGGATTGGAAACACCATATATTTT. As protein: CASSSYQGIGNTIYF.

In DNA form, the CDR3 reads TGTGCCAGCAGTCAGGGCGCAGAATCGTATGGCTACACCTTC. This codes for CASSQGAESYGYTF. The V call is TRBV7-9, the J call TRBJ1-2, with D perhaps matching TRBD1 (5 bases). This CDR3 region has 14 residues. With 6 bases removed from V and 5 bases from J, the gap between germline ends came to 16 bases. CDR1 SEHNR and CDR2 FQNEAQ come from the germline V gene (reference sequence).

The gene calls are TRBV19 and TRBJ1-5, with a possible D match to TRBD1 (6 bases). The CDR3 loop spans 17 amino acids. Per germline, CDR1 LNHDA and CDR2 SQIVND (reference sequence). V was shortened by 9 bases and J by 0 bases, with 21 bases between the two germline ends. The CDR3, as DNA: TGTGCCAGCCAATCGTCCTTTCGGACAGCTAGCAATCAGCCCCAGCATTTT. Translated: CASQSSFRTASNQPQHF.

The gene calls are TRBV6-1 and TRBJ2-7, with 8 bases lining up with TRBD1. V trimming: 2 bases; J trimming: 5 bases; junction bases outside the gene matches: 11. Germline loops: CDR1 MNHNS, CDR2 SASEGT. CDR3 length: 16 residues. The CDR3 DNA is TGTGCCAGCAGTGAAAAACCGGACAGGGTTCGGGACGAGCAGTACTTC. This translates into CASSEKPDRVRDEQYF.

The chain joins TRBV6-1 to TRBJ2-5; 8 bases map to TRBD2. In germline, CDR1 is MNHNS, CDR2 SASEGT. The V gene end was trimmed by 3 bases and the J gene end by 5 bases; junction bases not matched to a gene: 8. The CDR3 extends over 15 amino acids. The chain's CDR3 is CASSEGLGSGETQYF. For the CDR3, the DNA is TGTGCCAGCAGTGAGGGACTAGGCAGTGGGGAGACCCAGTACTTC.

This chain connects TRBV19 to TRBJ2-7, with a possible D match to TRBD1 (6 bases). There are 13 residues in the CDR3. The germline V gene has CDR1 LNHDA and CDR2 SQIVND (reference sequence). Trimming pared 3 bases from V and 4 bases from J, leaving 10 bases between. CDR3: CASSMSGAYEQYF. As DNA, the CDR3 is TGTGCCAGTAGTATGTCAGGGGCATACGAGCAGTACTTC.